These 31 T cell receptor beta chains were sequenced from one sample in a study of T cell responses to AZD1222 COVID-19 vaccine. TCRdb's copy holds only in-frame clones and misses some; the assay was immunoSEQ multiplex PCR. The sample contains more than 75,000 clones, almost 90% of which appear only once. Source: peripheral blood, taken 28 days after the second AZD1222 dose. These receptors all stem from an adult who received the AZD1222 COVID-19 vaccine.

The chain employs TRBV3-1 (or the pseudogene TRBV3-2) and TRBJ2-4, with 14 bases identical to TRBD2. Unmatched junction bases numbered 10, after V lost 4 bases and J lost 8 bases. The CDR3 is made up of 17 amino acids. CDR1 LGHDT and CDR2 YNNKEL come from the germline V gene (reference sequence). The CDR3 region is CASSLGLAGGPQDIQYF. In DNA, the CDR3 is TGTGCCAGCAGCCTAGGACTAGCGGGAGGCCCCCAGGACATTCAGTACTTC.

The V call is TRBV6-5, the J call TRBJ2-1; unclear D gene. V dropped 2 bases and J dropped 6 bases, with 5 bases sitting between them. Germline assignment: CDR1 MNHEY and CDR2 SVGAGI. This CDR3 is built from 12 residues. The CDR3 nucleotides read TGTGCCAGCAGTTACCTTGGCAATGAGCAGTTCTTC. The encoded protein is CASSYLGNEQFF.

The CDR3 protein is CASSDRALVRDGFDGYTF. CDR3 coding DNA: TGCGCCAGCAGTGATCGAGCGCTGGTCAGGGATGGTTTCGATGGCTACACCTTC. This chain connects TRBV10-2 to TRBJ1-2, with D tentatively TRBD1 (5 bases). The CDR3 runs 18 residues. V lost 3 bases and J 6 bases, leaving 26 bases between the germline ends. The germline CDR1 and CDR2 sequences are WSHSY and SAAADI.

V usage is TRBV7-9 and J usage is TRBJ1-1, with TRBD1 as a possible D gene (6 bases). V shed 5 bases and J shed 4 bases, with 14 bases lying between them. In germline, CDR1 is SEHNR, CDR2 FQNEAQ (reference sequence). The CDR3 has 14 residues. The chain's CDR3 is CASSPRGRTTEAFF. Written as DNA, the CDR3 is TGTGCCAGCAGCCCCAGGGGTAGGACCACTGAAGCTTTCTTT. Full variable domain (rest looked up from reference TRBV7-9 and TRBJ1-1): DTGVSQNPRHKITKRGQNVTFRCDPISEHNRLYWYRQTLGQGPEFLTYFQNEAQLEKSRLLSDRFSAERPKGSFSTLEIQRTEQGDSAMYLCASSPRGRTTEAFFGQGTRLTVV.

The chain employs TRBV7-9 and TRBJ1-3; D not certain. The V end lost 1 base, the J end lost 1 base, and 11 bases lay between the germline ends. The V gene's germline CDR1 is SEHNR and CDR2 FQNEAQ (reference sequence). The CDR3 length is 16 residues. The CDR3 reads CASSLVRVRSGNTIYF. The DNA for the CDR3 is TGTGCCAGCAGCTTAGTACGGGTTAGATCTGGAAACACCATATATTTT.

The chain employs TRBV7-9 and TRBJ1-2; 9 nucleotides agree with TRBD1. The CDR3 consists of 14 residues. Germline assignment: CDR1 SEHNR and CDR2 FQNEAQ (reference sequence). With 4 bases clipped from V and 8 bases from J, the junction kept 8 bases outside the gene matches. The CDR3 is CASSSGQGSGGYTF. CDR3 DNA sequence: TGTGCCAGCAGCTCAGGACAGGGGTCTGGGGGCTACACCTTC.

The chain recombines TRBV6-5 with TRBJ1-2; a weak D match, TRBD1 (5 bases). V was pared by 7 bases and J by 2 bases, with 14 bases between. CDR1 and CDR2 (germline): MNHEY, SVGAGI. The CDR3 sequence is 14 residues long. The CDR3 DNA reads TGTGCCAGCACTCCTTGGGAGGGGAACTATGGCTACACCTTC. It translates to CASTPWEGNYGYTF.

The chain carries TRBV12-3 or TRBV12-4 and TRBJ1-2; D gene unclear. The CDR3 is 13 residues long. Trimming cost V 1 base and J 3 bases, with 6 bases left between them. DNA for the CDR3: TGTGCCAGCAGTTTAGGACGGGACTATGGCTACACCTTC. Its translation: CASSLGRDYGYTF.

Concerning this clone: Other DNA sequences in the sample encode the same CDR3. The chain recombines TRBV6-5 with TRBJ1-5, with TRBD1 as a possible D gene (5 bases). Germline V gives CDR1 MNHEY, CDR2 SVGAGI. The CDR3 runs 13 residues. V gave up 5 bases and J gave up 5 bases, with 10 bases separating them. CDR3 in amino acids: CASSRQGDQPQHF. CDR3 in DNA: TGTGCCAGCAGTCGGCAGGGCGATCAGCCCCAGCATTTT.

The chain has TRBV19 and TRBJ1-1, with 8 bases identical to TRBD1. Germline CDR1 is LNHDA and CDR2 is SQIVND (reference sequence). V was clipped by 5 bases and J by 0 bases; unmatched bases: 5. The CDR3 is 15 amino acids. This CDR3 reads CASSEGQAMNTEAFF. CDR3 coding DNA: TGTGCCAGTAGTGAGGGACAGGCGATGAACACTGAAGCTTTCTTT.

The chain links TRBV19 to TRBJ1-4, with D tentatively TRBD1 (5 bases). The CDR3 sequence is 17 residues long. Trimming pared 5 bases from V and 0 bases from J, leaving 16 bases between. Germline V CDR1 and CDR2: LNHDA, SQIVND (reference sequence). DNA of the CDR3: TGTGCCAGTAGTCCCCCGGGACCTACCGCAACTAATGAAAAACTGTTTTTT. It is translated as CASSPPGPTATNEKLFF.

The chain links TRBV5-1 to TRBJ1-1; D might be TRBD1 (6 bases). The CDR3 consists of 18 residues. Trimming removed 0 bases from V and 4 bases from J, with 22 bases in between. Germline lookup yields CDR1 SGHRS and CDR2 YFSETQ. CDR3 DNA: TGCGCCAGCAGCTTGGGAGTAGTAGGCTTGGGGGCGTCCACTGAAGCTTTCTTT. This translates into CASSLGVVGLGASTEAFF.

The V gene is TRBV4-1, the J gene TRBJ2-2; possible D gene TRBD2, 6 bases. V was trimmed by 1 base and J by 4 bases, leaving 13 bases between them. The germline gives CDR1 MGHRA, CDR2 YSYEKL. The CDR3 is 16 amino acids. The CDR3 here is CASSQGWEAGTGELFF. In nucleotides, the CDR3 is TGCGCCAGCAGCCAAGGTTGGGAGGCGGGCACCGGGGAGCTGTTTTTT.

The V call is TRBV12-3 or TRBV12-4, the J call TRBJ2-1; unclear D gene. V was shortened by 6 bases and J by 0 bases, with 6 bases between the two germline ends. The CDR3 is 13 amino acids. This chain's CDR3 is CASSRPSYNEQFF. The DNA of the CDR3 is TGTGCCAGCAGCCGGCCCTCCTACAATGAGCAGTTCTTC.

CDR3: CSVEDASGSVIYNEQFF. CDR3 sequence (DNA): TGCAGCGTTGAAGATGCTAGCGGGAGTGTTATCTACAATGAGCAGTTCTTC. This rearrangement joins TRBV29-1 to TRBJ2-1, with TRBD2 matching over 10 bases. CDR3 size: 17 residues. The J segment lost 3 bases and the V segment lost 0 bases, leaving 8 bases of the junction unmatched. CDR1 and CDR2 (germline): SQVTM, ANQGSEA.

The V and J genes are TRBV7-2 and TRBJ1-1, with TRBD1 identical over 7 bases. This CDR3 is built from 15 residues. V was pared by 5 bases and J by 0 bases, with 6 bases of the junction left unmatched. The V gene's germline CDR1 is SGHTA and CDR2 FQGNSA. The CDR3 reads CASSQQGQMNTEAFF. The CDR3 DNA follows: TGTGCCAGCAGCCAACAGGGACAGATGAACACTGAAGCTTTCTTT.

The chain carries TRBV10-2 and TRBJ2-5, with 11 bases aligning to TRBD2. This CDR3 is 14 amino acids long. The germline gives CDR1 WSHSY, CDR2 SAAADI. V was clipped by 4 bases and J by 4 bases; unmatched bases: 2. CDR3 loop: CASSATSGRETQYF. The CDR3 region has the DNA TGCGCCAGCAGTGCTACTAGCGGGAGAGAGACCCAGTACTTC.

This clone appeared once. V is TRBV13 and J is TRBJ2-2; D is undetermined. The CDR3 runs 13 residues. The germline V gene has CDR1 PRHDT and CDR2 FYEKMQ (reference sequence). The V end was cut by 2 bases, the J end by 7 bases, with 8 bases between. The CDR3 loop reads CASSLRPVGELFF. The CDR3 DNA sequence: TGTGCCAGCAGCTTAAGGCCGGTCGGGGAGCTGTTTTTT.

The rearrangement links TRBV7-8 to TRBJ2-7, with D perhaps matching TRBD2 (7 bases). The V end lost 1 base, the J end lost 6 bases, and 16 bases lay between the germline ends. In germline, CDR1 is SGHVS, CDR2 FQNEAQ. This CDR3 region has 15 residues. DNA of the CDR3: TGTGCCAGCAGCTTAGGGGGTCGGGGGGCAGGCGAGCAGTACTTC. Encoded protein: CASSLGGRGAGEQYF.

The chain joins TRBV18 to TRBJ1-6; perhaps TRBD1 as D (5 bases). The CDR3 is 16 residues long. V lost 2 bases and J lost 6, with 14 bases in between. Germline CDR1 reads KGHSH; CDR2 reads LQKENI. CDR3 DNA sequence: TGTGCCAGCTCACCAAATCCCGGCAGGGCTAATTCACCCCTCCACTTT. This encodes CASSPNPGRANSPLHF.

The J gene is TRBJ2-1, the V gene TRBV7-9, with 7 positions matching TRBD2. V trimming: 4 bases; J trimming: 5 bases; junction bases outside the gene matches: 8. CDR3 size: 15 residues. Germline loops: CDR1 SEHNR, CDR2 FQNEAQ (reference sequence). The CDR3 protein is CASSSTGTINNEQFF. The CDR3, as DNA: TGTGCCAGCAGCTCCACCGGGACTATCAACAATGAGCAGTTCTTC.

The chain has TRBV6-5 and TRBJ1-2, with no clear D. Trimming cost V 6 bases and J 4 bases, with 15 bases left between them. The CDR3 is made up of 14 amino acids. CDR1 MNHEY and CDR2 SVGAGI come from the germline V gene. CDR3 sequence: CASSRGDRTYGYTF. CDR3 bases: TGTGCCAGCAGCCGGGGTGACCGGACCTATGGCTACACCTTC.

This clone turned up a few times. V is TRBV18 and J is TRBJ2-2, with D unresolved. V dropped 3 bases and J dropped 0 bases, with 8 bases sitting between them. Germline values: CDR1 KGHSH, CDR2 LQKENI. The CDR3 totals 15 residues. The CDR3 DNA reads TGTGCCAGCTCACCGGCCAGAGCGAACACCGGGGAGCTGTTTTTT. This sequence encodes CASSPARANTGELFF.

This clone was counted once. Here the CDR3 reads CAWSIMLAGYGNGELFF. Written as DNA, the CDR3 is TGTGCCTGGAGTATTATGCTAGCGGGATACGGGAACGGGGAGCTGTTTTTT. The chain has TRBV30 and TRBJ2-2; 9 bases map to TRBD2. Trimming took 2 bases from V and 7 from J; bases not matched to a gene: 14. This CDR3 has 17 residues. CDR1 and CDR2 (germline): GTSNPN, SVGIG (reference sequence).

The J gene is TRBJ2-1, the V gene TRBV5-1; 9 bases map to TRBD1. The CDR3 is 14 amino acids. Germline CDR1 SGHRS, CDR2 YFSETQ. V lost 4 bases and J lost 5; bases outside the gene matches: 4. In DNA, the CDR3 is TGCGCCAGCAGCCGACAGGGGGAGGACAATGAGCAGTTCTTC. Encoded protein: CASSRQGEDNEQFF. Filled out from reference TRBV5-1 and TRBJ2-1, the complete variable domain reads KAGVTQTPRYLIKTRGQQVTLSCSPISGHRSVSWYQQTPGQGLQFLFEYFSETQRNKGNFPGRFSGRQFSNSRSEMNVSTLELGDSALYLCASSRQGEDNEQFFGPGTRLTVL.

The chain joins TRBV4-2 to TRBJ2-2; perhaps TRBD1 as D (5 bases). V was shortened by 1 base and J by 4 bases, with 10 bases between the two germline ends. The CDR3 spans 15 residues. Germline V gene sequence: CDR1 LGHNA, CDR2 YNFKEQ. CDR3 nucleotides: TGTGCCAGCAGCCAAGGGGGCACGGGCACCGGGGAGCTGTTTTTT. Translated: CASSQGGTGTGELFF.

The gene calls are TRBV12-5 and TRBJ2-3; maybe TRBD1 (6 bases). The CDR3 extends over 15 amino acids. In germline, CDR1 is LGHNT, CDR2 FRNRAP. V was shortened by 4 bases and J by 2 bases, with 13 bases between the two germline ends. The CDR3 reads CASGSSDRLTDTQYF. The CDR3 DNA reads TGTGCTAGTGGTTCTTCAGACAGGCTCACAGATACGCAGTATTTT.

A single count supports this clone. The rearrangement joins TRBV27 to TRBJ2-4, with 7 bases fitting TRBD2. CDR1 MNHEY and CDR2 SMNVEV come from the germline V gene (reference sequence). The CDR3 is 14 amino acids. V was pared by 3 bases and J by 3 bases, with 2 bases of the junction left unmatched. CDR3 bases: TGTGCCAGCAGTTTGGCGGGAGACAAAAACATTCAGTACTTC. This gives the protein CASSLAGDKNIQYF.

The V and J genes are TRBV24-1 and TRBJ1-2, with a weak D call TRBD1 (5 bases). V was clipped by 3 bases and J by 4 bases, with 11 bases between them. The V gene's germline CDR1 is KGHDR and CDR2 SFDVKD. The CDR3 contains 14 residues. This CDR3 is CATSDETELYGYTF. In DNA, the CDR3 is TGTGCCACCAGTGATGAGACAGAACTCTATGGCTACACCTTC.

This sequence joins TRBV13 and TRBJ1-4; the D gene is possibly TRBD1 (6 bases). Germline CDR1 reads PRHDT; CDR2 reads FYEKMQ (reference sequence). V was cut by 5 bases and J by 0 bases, with 7 bases left in between. The CDR3 is 14 amino acids. CDR3 bases: TGTGCCAGCAGCGCAGGGGCAACTAATGAAAAACTGTTTTTT. It specifies CASSAGATNEKLFF. The full variable domain, with the rest looked up from reference TRBV13 and TRBJ1-4, is AAGVIQSPRHLIKEKRETATLKCYPIPRHDTVYWYQQGPGQDPQFLISFYEKMQSDKGSIPDRFSAQQFSDYHSELNMSSLELGDSALYFCASSAGATNEKLFFGSGTQLSVL.

This chain links TRBV3-1 (or the pseudogene TRBV3-2) with TRBJ2-7, with TRBD2 matching over 7 bases. CDR1 is LGHDT and CDR2 is YNNKEL in the germline V gene (reference sequence). The CDR3 has 15 residues. The trim removed 1 base at V and 7 bases at J, leaving 10 bases unmatched. CDR3 DNA sequence: TGTGCCAGCAGCCAAGGACCAAGAGGAGCGGGGGAGCAGTACTTC. Amino acids: CASSQGPRGAGEQYF.